These 20 T cell receptor beta chains came from one sample sequenced in a study of cytomegalovirus exposure and HLA in healthy donors. Vbeta (60) and Jbeta (13) primers were used in the PCR. Method: immunoSEQ multiplex PCR; TCRdb's copy keeps in-frame clones and lacks some. The profile shows over 80,000 clones, roughly 73% of them singletons. The material sequenced was PBMCs. The receptors stem from a man between 35 and 55 years old in good health and CMV-seronegative.

The chain couples TRBV7-6 to TRBJ2-5, with a weak D call TRBD2 (6 bases). The CDR3 extends over 15 amino acids. Trimming shortened V by 5 bases and J by 5 bases, and 18 bases separated the two germline ends. Germline V gene lookup returns CDR1 SGHVS and CDR2 FNYEAQ. In DNA form, the CDR3 reads TGTGCCAGCAGCCGAGGCGGAGGGGTAAGGGAGACCCAGTACTTC. Protein sequence: CASSRGGGVRETQYF. Variable domain in full (rest from reference TRBV7-6 and TRBJ2-5): GAGVSQSPRYKVTKRGQDVALRCDPISGHVSLYWYRQALGQGPEFLTYFNYEAQQDKSGLPNDRFSAERPEGSISTLTIQRTEQRDSAMYRCASSRGGGVRETQYFGPGTRLLVL.

V gene TRBV27 combines with J gene TRBJ1-5, with D unresolved. The CDR3 is 15 amino acids. Germline CDR1 reads MNHEY; CDR2 reads SMNVEV (reference sequence). V shed 2 bases and J shed 0 bases, with 8 bases lying between them. The CDR3 nucleotides read TGTGCCAGCAGTTTAGCCGGGTATAGCAATCAGCCCCAGCATTTT. Its translation: CASSLAGYSNQPQHF.

V gene TRBV27 combines with J gene TRBJ2-7; 11 bases line up with TRBD2. Germline-derived CDR1 and CDR2 are MNHEY and SMNVEV (reference sequence). V lost 7 bases, J lost 6 bases, and 8 bases stayed unmatched. This CDR3 contains 14 residues. The CDR3 loop is CASIAGGPRSEQYF. The CDR3 DNA follows: TGTGCCAGCATAGCGGGGGGGCCTAGAAGCGAGCAGTACTTC.

The chain employs TRBV20-1 and TRBJ2-5, with D uncertain. CDR3 length equals 11 residues. Germline CDR1 DFQATT, CDR2 SNEGSKA (reference sequence). The ends were cut back, 8 bases at V and 0 bases at J, with 7 bases in the middle. CDR3 sequence reads: CSLVDQETQYF. Here the CDR3 DNA reads TGCAGTTTGGTAGACCAAGAGACCCAGTACTTC.

J is TRBJ1-1 and V is TRBV5-1; 7 nucleotides line up with TRBD1. The V segment lost 4 bases and the J segment 1 base; nucleotides outside the gene matches: 4. This CDR3 contains 14 residues. CDR1 and CDR2 (germline): SGHRS, YFSETQ. The CDR3 DNA follows: TGCGCCAGCAGCGTACAGGGGTCGAACACTGAAGCTTTCTTT. The encoded protein is CASSVQGSNTEAFF.

This clone was counted between two and nine times. The genes are TRBV4-2 and TRBJ2-3, with D perhaps matching TRBD2 (6 bases). CDR3 length: 14 amino acids. Germline loops: CDR1 LGHNA, CDR2 YNFKEQ. V was shortened by 3 bases and J by 6 bases, with 13 bases between the two germline ends. The CDR3 loop reads CASSQEEGRDTQYF. The CDR3 DNA reads as TGTGCCAGCAGCCAGGAGGAAGGGAGGGATACGCAGTATTTT.

There are a few counts of this clone. The J gene is TRBJ2-7, the V gene TRBV5-5; TRBD2 matches at 11 bases. Germline CDR1 and CDR2: SGHKS and YYEKEE (reference sequence). Unmatched junction bases numbered 12, after V lost 4 bases and J lost 9 bases. The CDR3 is made up of 15 amino acids. CDR3 DNA: TGTGCCAGCAGCCCGGGGACTAGCGGTCTACGAGGGCAGTACTTC. Its translation is CASSPGTSGLRGQYF.

The V gene is TRBV7-2, the J gene TRBJ2-5, with 12 positions matching TRBD2. Germline V CDR1 and CDR2: SGHTA, FQGNSA. The CDR3 consists of 17 residues. V gave up 1 base and J gave up 1 base; unmatched junction bases: 4. CDR3 residues: CASSLGPSGGGQETQYF. In DNA form, the CDR3 reads TGTGCCAGCAGCTTAGGTCCTAGCGGGGGGGGCCAAGAGACCCAGTACTTC.

The rearrangement links TRBV7-8 to TRBJ2-2; 9 bases map to TRBD1. This CDR3 is 15 amino acids long. Germline-derived CDR1 and CDR2 are SGHVS and FQNEAQ. J was trimmed by 6 bases and V by 2 bases; bases with no gene match: 4. The CDR3 is CASSLRDRASGELFF. CDR3 coding DNA: TGTGCCAGCAGCTTACGGGACAGGGCTTCCGGGGAGCTGTTTTTT.

V and J are TRBV6-5 and TRBJ2-1, with TRBD1 identical over 10 bases. V shed 6 bases, J shed 8 bases, and the junction held 10 bases outside the gene matches. Germline values: CDR1 MNHEY, CDR2 SVGAGI. The CDR3 runs to 15 residues. In DNA form, the CDR3 reads TGTGCCAGCAGGGATACCCGGGACAGGGGCGATGAGCAGTTCTTC. This gives the protein CASRDTRDRGDEQFF.

The chain recombines TRBV4-1 with TRBJ1-6; 7 nucleotides line up with TRBD1. CDR1 is MGHRA and CDR2 is YSYEKL in the germline V gene. The CDR3 sequence is 16 residues long. V lost 8 bases to trimming and J lost 9 bases; unmatched junction nucleotides: 16. Here the CDR3 reads CASARTGPSGGSPLHF. For the CDR3, the DNA is TGCGCCAGCGCCAGGACAGGTCCCTCTGGGGGTTCACCCCTCCACTTT.

This clone has just a few counts. J is TRBJ1-2 and V is TRBV9, with a weak D call TRBD1 (5 bases). From germline, CDR1 is SGDLS and CDR2 YYNGEE. The CDR3 sequence is 15 residues long. Trimming cost V 0 bases and J 4 bases, with 13 bases left between them. The CDR3 DNA follows: TGTGCCAGCAGCGTAGGGGGGGGATGGAGCTATGGCTACACCTTC. As protein: CASSVGGGWSYGYTF. Using reference TRBV9 and TRBJ1-2 for the parts outside the CDR3, the full variable domain is DSGVTQTPKHLITATGQRVTLRCSPRSGDLSVYWYQQSLDQGLQFLIQYYNGEERAKGNILERFSAQQFPDLHSELNLSSLELGDSALYFCASSVGGGWSYGYTFGSGTRLTVV.

This clone was seen just once. This sequence joins TRBV29-1 and TRBJ2-3; 8 bases map to TRBD1. V shed 7 bases and J 3 bases; nucleotides not matched to a gene: 3. In germline, CDR1 is SQVTM, CDR2 ANQGSEA. The CDR3 loop spans 12 amino acids. CDR3 in DNA: TGCAGCGCCCGACAGGGGACAGATACGCAGTATTTT. It translates to CSARQGTDTQYF.

The rearrangement joins TRBV5-4 to TRBJ1-6; maybe TRBD1 (5 bases). Germline values: CDR1 SGHNT, CDR2 YYREEE (reference sequence). Trimming shortened V by 2 bases and J by 13 bases, and 10 bases separated the two germline ends. The CDR3 runs 12 residues. In DNA form, the CDR3 reads TGTGCCAGCAGCTTTGGGGGGAGGCCCCTCCACTTT. This translates into CASSFGGRPLHF.

The genes are TRBV25-1 and TRBJ2-7; 7 nucleotides match TRBD2. Germline V gene lookup returns CDR1 MGHDK and CDR2 SYGVNS. Trimming cost V 5 bases and J 7 bases; bases outside gene matches: 8. The CDR3 runs to 13 residues. CDR3 nucleotides: TGTGCCAGCAGTAAGGGAGGGGTCAGGGAGCAGTACTTC. Translated: CASSKGGVREQYF.

This chain links TRBV7-2 with TRBJ2-5, with 7 bases aligning to TRBD2. The germline gives CDR1 SGHTA, CDR2 FQGNSA. The trim removed 6 bases at V and 2 bases at J, leaving 6 bases unmatched. This CDR3 contains 14 residues. Here the CDR3 reads CASRRGREQETQYF. CDR3 sequence (DNA): TGTGCCAGCAGACGGGGGAGGGAACAAGAGACCCAGTACTTC.

V and J are TRBV18 and TRBJ2-2; D may be TRBD1 (5 bases). V was cut by 9 bases and J by 4 bases, with 9 bases left in between. The CDR3 covers 12 residues. Germline V gene lookup returns CDR1 KGHSH and CDR2 LQKENI. The CDR3 region is CASAGPTGELFF. CDR3 DNA sequence: TGTGCCAGTGCAGGGCCCACCGGGGAGCTGTTTTTT.

The V and J genes are TRBV29-1 and TRBJ2-5; TRBD1 might be the D (6 bases). Per the germline V gene, CDR1 is SQVTM and CDR2 is ANQGSEA. Trimming removed 7 bases from V and 1 base from J, with 13 bases in between. The CDR3 has 13 residues. This CDR3 reads CSGRQVLQETQYF. The DNA for the CDR3 is TGCAGCGGAAGACAGGTCCTCCAAGAGACCCAGTACTTC.

The sample holds a few counts of this clone. This chain joins TRBV9 and TRBJ2-3, with 9 bases that match TRBD2. Trimming at V came to 1 base and at J to 3 bases, leaving 6 bases not matched to a gene. CDR1 SGDLS and CDR2 YYNGEE come from the germline V gene. The CDR3 has 16 residues. As DNA, the CDR3 is TGTGCCAGCAGCGTACATAGCGGGGGCTTAACAGATACGCAGTATTTT. Amino acids: CASSVHSGGLTDTQYF.

The J gene is TRBJ2-1, the V gene TRBV4-2; the match to TRBD2 covers 9 bases. CDR3 length equals 17 residues. CDR1 LGHNA and CDR2 YNFKEQ come from the germline V gene. With V trimmed by 0 bases and J by 8 bases, 11 bases remained unmatched. CDR3 coding DNA: TGTGCCAGCAGCCAAGATACGTTGGCGGGGGGGCTGGATGAGCAGTTCTTC. Protein sequence: CASSQDTLAGGLDEQFF.